The 10 T cell receptor beta chains below come from one sample, sequenced in a study of OX40 agonist ivuxolimab in advanced cancers. The assay was immunoSEQ multiplex PCR, and TCRdb's table has in-frame clones only and misses some. The sample contains 80,000 or so clones, less than 95% of which appear only once. The specimen was CD4+ or CD8+ T cells sorted from blood, collected in a trial of the OX40 agonist ivuxolimab. The receptors stem from an adult with an advanced solid tumor such as melanoma, head and neck, liver or kidney cancer.

V and J are TRBV27 and TRBJ2-3; TRBD1 matches at 11 bases. Germline CDR1 reads MNHEY; CDR2 reads SMNVEV (reference sequence). This CDR3 has 13 residues. V shed 8 bases, J shed 5 bases, and the junction held 3 bases outside the gene matches. CDR3 sequence: CASGTGGGDTQYF. CDR3 bases: TGTGCCAGCGGGACAGGGGGTGGAGATACGCAGTATTTT.

This sequence joins TRBV5-1 and TRBJ2-1, with D tentatively TRBD2 (6 bases). V lost 1 base and J 4 bases, leaving 12 bases between the germline ends. Germline loops: CDR1 SGHRS, CDR2 YFSETQ. This CDR3 comprises 15 residues. CDR3 protein: CASSLSLARYNEQFF. CDR3 DNA sequence: TGCGCCAGCAGCTTGAGTCTAGCGCGTTACAATGAGCAGTTCTTC. The variable domain in full, with the rest retrieved from reference TRBV5-1 and TRBJ2-1, is KAGVTQTPRYLIKTRGQQVTLSCSPISGHRSVSWYQQTPGQGLQFLFEYFSETQRNKGNFPGRFSGRQFSNSRSEMNVSTLELGDSALYLCASSLSLARYNEQFFGPGTRLTVL.

This chain joins TRBV7-9 and TRBJ2-7, with D perhaps being TRBD1 or TRBD2 (5 bases each). The V gene lost 3 bases and the J gene lost 3 bases, with 12 bases spanning the gap. Germline values: CDR1 SEHNR, CDR2 FQNEAQ (reference sequence). The CDR3 is 14 residues long. In DNA form, the CDR3 reads TGTGCCAGCAGCTTCCGGGACGGAAGCTACGAGCAGTACTTC. This encodes CASSFRDGSYEQYF. The whole variable domain, filled in from reference TRBV7-9 and TRBJ2-7, reads DTGVSQNPRHKITKRGQNVTFRCDPISEHNRLYWYRQTLGQGPEFLTYFQNEAQLEKSRLLSDRFSAERPKGSFSTLEIQRTEQGDSAMYLCASSFRDGSYEQYFGPGTRLTVT.

The chain combines TRBV4-1 with TRBJ2-1; TRBD1 or TRBD2 may be the D gene (5 bases each). From germline, CDR1 is MGHRA and CDR2 YSYEKL. The CDR3 length is 15 residues. Between the trimmed V and J ends, which lost 1 base and 9 bases, there was a span of 16 bases. CDR3 region: CASSQGGTGTSEQFF. The CDR3 nucleotides read TGCGCCAGCAGCCAAGGAGGCACAGGCACTAGTGAGCAGTTCTTC.

The V call is TRBV10-1, the J call TRBJ2-3; weak D call: TRBD2 (5 bases). The CDR3 sequence is 14 residues long. V was trimmed by 10 bases and J by 2 bases, leaving 16 bases between them. Germline V lookup: CDR1 WNHNN, CDR2 SYGVQD (reference sequence). In DNA, the CDR3 is TGCGCCACACTAAAGCGGATACACACAGATACGCAGTATTTT. This codes for CATLKRIHTDTQYF.

This clone is a singleton in its sample. This sequence joins TRBV5-4 and TRBJ1-1; D is ambiguous. The V gene lost 1 base and the J gene lost 7 bases, with 14 bases spanning the gap. CDR3 length equals 14 residues. Germline V gene lookup returns CDR1 SGHNT and CDR2 YYREEE (reference sequence). Here the CDR3 DNA reads TGTGCCAGCAGCTTGTTTCGAGGGATCAGTGAAGCTTTCTTT. Its translation: CASSLFRGISEAFF.

CDR3: CASSTPSGGGTGELFF. The DNA of the CDR3 is TGTGCCAGCAGCACACCTTCAGGGGGCGGAACCGGGGAGCTGTTTTTT. V and J are TRBV7-9 and TRBJ2-2, with 8 nucleotides matching TRBD1. CDR1 and CDR2 (germline): SEHNR, FQNEAQ (reference sequence). The CDR3 loop spans 16 amino acids. The junction had 10 bases not matched to a gene; V was cut back by 5 bases and J by 5 bases. The full variable domain, rest sourced from reference TRBV7-9 and TRBJ2-2, is DTGVSQNPRHKITKRGQNVTFRCDPISEHNRLYWYRQTLGQGPEFLTYFQNEAQLEKSRLLSDRFSAERPKGSFSTLEIQRTEQGDSAMYLCASSTPSGGGTGELFFGEGSRLTVL.

The chain carries TRBV19 and TRBJ2-1, with 7 bases identical to TRBD1. This CDR3 has 17 amino acids. V was clipped by 0 bases and J by 0 bases; unmatched bases: 5. Germline V gene lookup returns CDR1 LNHDA and CDR2 SQIVND (reference sequence). The CDR3 reads CASSIDGTASSYNEQFF. CDR3 DNA sequence: TGTGCCAGTAGTATAGACGGGACAGCTAGCTCCTACAATGAGCAGTTCTTC. The full variable domain, rest sourced from reference TRBV19 and TRBJ2-1, is DGGITQSPKYLFRKEGQNVTLSCEQNLNHDAMYWYRQDPGQGLRLIYYSQIVNDFQKGDIAEGYSVSREKKESFPLTVTSAQKNPTAFYLCASSIDGTASSYNEQFFGPGTRLTVL.

The gene calls are TRBV19 and TRBJ1-2; 9 nucleotides match TRBD1. The trim removed 6 bases at V and 3 bases at J, leaving 20 bases unmatched. Germline CDR1 reads LNHDA; CDR2 reads SQIVND (reference sequence). The CDR3 is 19 amino acids. CDR3 region: CASSLKGGEGTGIYYGYTF. In nucleotides, the CDR3 is TGTGCCAGTAGCCTAAAAGGCGGAGAGGGGACAGGGATTTACTATGGCTACACCTTC.

The CDR3 nucleotides read TGTGCCAGCAGCTTAGATACCGGGACTAGCGGGCAGTACTTC. Its protein is CASSLDTGTSGQYF. This chain links TRBV11-2 with TRBJ2-7, with TRBD2 identical over 11 bases. Germline V gene sequence: CDR1 SGHAT, CDR2 FQNNGV. With 0 bases clipped from V and 9 bases from J, the junction kept 4 bases outside the gene matches. This CDR3 comprises 14 residues. Full variable domain (remainder filled in from reference TRBV11-2 and TRBJ2-7): EAGVAQSPRYKIIEKRQSVAFWCNPISGHATLYWYQQILGQGPKLLIQFQNNGVVDDSQLPKDRFSAERLKGVDSTLKIQPAKLEDSAVYLCASSLDTGTSGQYFGPGTRLTVT.